The next 23 T cell receptor beta chains were all read from a single sample in a study of cytomegalovirus exposure and HLA in healthy donors. The PCR contained 60 Vbeta and 13 Jbeta primers. This table comes from immunoSEQ multiplex PCR, and its TCRdb copy is limited to in-frame clones, with some not included. The sample consists of 90,000 to 150,000 clones, about 80% of them appearing once. The sequenced sample was PBMCs. These receptor sequences come from a man in his fifties or sixties in good health and CMV-seropositive.

This clone was detected only once. J is TRBJ2-3 and V is TRBV18; 9 nucleotides match TRBD2. The V gene's germline CDR1 is KGHSH and CDR2 LQKENI. This CDR3 contains 15 residues. V shed 1 base, J shed 4 bases, and the junction held 3 bases outside the gene matches. The CDR3 nucleotides read TGTGCCAGCTCACCACTAGCGGGGGTATCAGATACGCAGTATTTT. It codes for CASSPLAGVSDTQYF.

The chain has TRBV4-3 and TRBJ2-3; D gene ambiguous. The germline V gene encodes CDR1 LGHNA and CDR2 YSLEER. CDR3 length equals 17 residues. V was pared by 4 bases and J by 3 bases, with 20 bases between. For the CDR3, the DNA is TGCGCCAGCAGCCCGTACTTGGGCTACGCGATGACAGATACGCAGTATTTT. Amino acids: CASSPYLGYAMTDTQYF.

The rearrangement joins TRBV7-6 to TRBJ2-2; TRBD1 is a possible D gene (5 bases). The germline CDR1 and CDR2 sequences are SGHVS and FNYEAQ. This CDR3 has 16 amino acids. Trimming took off 2 bases at V and 4 bases at J, with 14 bases between the two ends. DNA of the CDR3: TGTGCCAGCAGCTTACCCCGGCTCACAGGCACCGGGGAGCTGTTTTTT. Amino acids: CASSLPRLTGTGELFF. The full variable domain, with the rest looked up from reference TRBV7-6 and TRBJ2-2, is GAGVSQSPRYKVTKRGQDVALRCDPISGHVSLYWYRQALGQGPEFLTYFNYEAQQDKSGLPNDRFSAERPEGSISTLTIQRTEQRDSAMYRCASSLPRLTGTGELFFGEGSRLTVL.

As for this clone: The same CDR3 arises from other DNA sequences in this sample as well. The V and J genes are TRBV5-1 and TRBJ1-3; D is ambiguous. V dropped 0 bases and J dropped 1 base, with 8 bases sitting between them. CDR1 and CDR2 from the germline V gene are SGHRS and YFSETQ. This CDR3 comprises 15 residues. The CDR3 protein is CASSLGPGSGNTIYF. CDR3 sequence (DNA): TGCGCCAGCAGCTTGGGGCCGGGATCTGGAAACACCATATATTTT.

This clone was counted a few times. The CDR3 spells CASSESQGRAQYF. In nucleotides, the CDR3 is TGCGCCAGCAGTGAGTCCCAGGGTCGGGCGCAGTATTTT. This chain connects TRBV10-1 to TRBJ2-3; TRBD1 might be the D (5 bases). This CDR3 contains 13 residues. V was cut by 0 bases and J by 10 bases, with 11 bases left in between. CDR1 is WNHNN, CDR2 SYGVQD, per germline (reference sequence).

This clone was observed a handful of times. CDR3 sequence (DNA): TGTGCCAGCAGCTTAGAGGGGATTAGCACAGATACGCAGTATTTT. Amino acid sequence: CASSLEGISTDTQYF. The J gene is TRBJ2-3, the V gene TRBV7-9; TRBD1 is a possible D gene (5 bases). With 1 base removed from V and 0 bases from J, the gap between germline ends came to 8 bases. The CDR3 has 15 residues. Germline V lookup: CDR1 SEHNR, CDR2 FQNEAQ (reference sequence).

This chain links TRBV5-6 with TRBJ1-6, with 7 bases aligning to TRBD1. The V and J ends lost 4 bases and 9 bases, in that order; junction bases with no gene match: 13. CDR3 length: 16 amino acids. The germline V gene encodes CDR1 SGHDT and CDR2 YYEEEE. CDR3: CASSRDADRRTSPLHF. CDR3 bases: TGTGCCAGCAGCAGAGATGCGGACAGGCGTACTTCACCCCTCCACTTT.

V gene TRBV19 combines with J gene TRBJ2-7; D is possibly TRBD1 (6 bases). The CDR3 runs to 15 residues. Germline lookup yields CDR1 LNHDA and CDR2 SQIVND (reference sequence). Trimming stripped 5 bases from V and 0 bases from J, with 14 bases between. CDR3 residues: CASSGPGVSSYEQYF. In DNA, the CDR3 is TGTGCCAGTAGTGGACCAGGGGTATCCTCCTACGAGCAGTACTTC.

CDR3 DNA: TGTGCCAGTAAACAGTCTTTCTCCTACAATGAGCAGTTCTTC. Translation: CASKQSFSYNEQFF. This chain uses TRBV27 with TRBJ2-1; D not certain. V lost 9 bases and J 0 bases, leaving 12 bases between the germline ends. Germline V lookup: CDR1 MNHEY, CDR2 SMNVEV (reference sequence). This CDR3 contains 14 residues.

The chain links TRBV15 to TRBJ2-7, with 11 bases lining up with TRBD1. Losses at the gene ends were 4 bases for V and 7 bases for J; bases not matched to a gene: 6. The CDR3 extends over 14 amino acids. Germline V gene data show CDR1 as LNHNV and CDR2 as YYDKDF (reference sequence). The CDR3 coding sequence is TGTGCCACCAGCAAAGGACAGGGGGCCGGTGAGCAGTACTTC. This translates into CATSKGQGAGEQYF. The full variable domain, with the rest looked up from reference TRBV15 and TRBJ2-7, is DAMVIQNPRYQVTQFGKPVTLSCSQTLNHNVMYWYQQKSSQAPKLLFHYYDKDFNNEADTPDNFQSRRPNTSFCFLDIRSPGLGDTAMYLCATSKGQGAGEQYFGPGTRLTVT.

The CDR3 is CAIRAADEQYF. DNA of the CDR3: TGTGCCATCAGGGCCGCGGACGAGCAGTACTTC. The V call is TRBV10-3, the J call TRBJ2-7; D not resolved. The CDR3 covers 11 residues. Germline V gene data show CDR1 as ENHRY and CDR2 as SYGVKD. V shed 6 bases and J shed 5 bases, with 8 bases lying between them.

This clone was counted a few times. This chain joins TRBV5-6 and TRBJ1-4; 8 nucleotides align to TRBD1. J lost 1 base, V lost 3 bases, and 2 bases had no gene match. The CDR3 is 15 residues long. CDR1 SGHDT and CDR2 YYEEEE come from the germline V gene. Written as DNA, the CDR3 is TGTGCCAGCAGCTCCAGGGGGCGAACTAATGAAAAACTGTTTTTT. Its translation: CASSSRGRTNEKLFF.

This clone came up a few times. V gene TRBV2 combines with J gene TRBJ1-4, with 8 positions matching TRBD1. Germline V gene sequence: CDR1 SNHLY, CDR2 FYNNEI. The CDR3 is 13 residues long. V shed 5 bases, J shed 7 bases, and the junction held 3 bases outside the gene matches. CDR3 sequence: CASSQDRAEKLFF. The CDR3 nucleotides read TGTGCCAGCAGTCAGGACAGGGCTGAAAAACTGTTTTTT.

The CDR3 DNA reads as TGCGCCAGCAGCCAAGAGGAGGGGAGGTTCGGGAATCAGCCCCAGCATTTT. Encoded protein: CASSQEEGRFGNQPQHF. This chain connects TRBV4-1 to TRBJ1-5; D might be TRBD1 (5 bases). This CDR3 spans 17 amino acids. V lost 0 bases to trimming and J lost 4 bases, with 16 bases between them. Germline V gene sequence: CDR1 MGHRA, CDR2 YSYEKL.

The chain links TRBV7-6 to TRBJ1-1; 7 nucleotides align to TRBD1. CDR1 and CDR2 from the germline V gene are SGHVS and FNYEAQ. The CDR3 spans 14 residues. J gave up 1 base and V 5 bases, and 4 bases lay outside the gene matches. This CDR3 reads CASSVGQENTEAFF. The CDR3 nucleotides read TGTGCCAGCAGCGTCGGACAGGAGAACACTGAAGCTTTCTTT.

This chain uses TRBV28 with TRBJ2-5; TRBD2 is a possible D gene (7 bases). Germline CDR1 reads MDHEN; CDR2 reads SYDVKM. The CDR3 totals 13 residues. V was clipped by 6 bases and J by 0 bases, with 8 bases between them. The chain's CDR3 is CASSGGHQETQYF. The CDR3 DNA reads as TGTGCCAGCAGCGGGGGGCACCAAGAGACCCAGTACTTC.

V usage is TRBV4-2 and J usage is TRBJ2-2; 7 bases are shared with TRBD2. V shed 3 bases, J shed 5 bases, and the junction held 3 bases outside the gene matches. The CDR3 has 14 residues. CDR1 and CDR2 from the germline V gene are LGHNA and YNFKEQ. CDR3 nucleotide sequence: TGTGCCAGCAGCCATGTGGGAGGGACCGGGGAGCTGTTTTTT. Residues: CASSHVGGTGELFF.

The chain uses TRBV5-6 and TRBJ2-1, with D unresolved. The V and J ends lost 2 bases and 7 bases respectively, with 10 bases between them. CDR3 size: 13 residues. CDR1 and CDR2 (germline): SGHDT, YYEEEE. The CDR3: CASSFNRLNEQFF. The DNA of the CDR3 is TGTGCCAGCAGCTTTAATCGTTTGAATGAGCAGTTCTTC.

This chain joins TRBV7-9 and TRBJ1-4; D gene unclear. Germline V gives CDR1 SEHNR, CDR2 FQNEAQ (reference sequence). V was pared by 5 bases and J by 3 bases, with 7 bases between. The CDR3 sequence is 13 residues long. CDR3 nucleotide sequence: TGTGCCAGCAGCGAGGGAGCTAATGAAAAACTGTTTTTT. Protein: CASSEGANEKLFF.

The chain recombines TRBV10-2 with TRBJ1-1; 9 nucleotides agree with TRBD1. The CDR3 length is 13 residues. V was pared by 8 bases and J by 7 bases, with 8 bases of the junction left unmatched. Germline V CDR1 and CDR2: WSHSY, SAAADI. This chain's CDR3 is CASSEQGASEAFF. The CDR3, as DNA: TGCGCCAGCTCTGAACAGGGGGCGAGTGAAGCTTTCTTT.

V and J are TRBV2 and TRBJ2-2, with 8 bases aligning to TRBD1. CDR3 length: 15 amino acids. The V segment lost 6 bases and the J segment 5 bases; nucleotides outside the gene matches: 8. Germline CDR1 reads SNHLY; CDR2 reads FYNNEI. DNA of the CDR3: TGTGCCAGCAGACAACAGGGGGACGGGACCGGGGAGCTGTTTTTT. This encodes CASRQQGDGTGELFF.

The chain couples TRBV6-1 to TRBJ1-1, with D perhaps matching TRBD1 (6 bases). Trimming took 5 bases from V and 8 from J, leaving 18 bases between them. Germline V gene data show CDR1 as MNHNS and CDR2 as SASEGT. The CDR3 runs to 14 residues. CDR3 sequence: CASSSRGRPPEAFF. The CDR3 nucleotides read TGTGCCAGCAGTTCCAGGGGACGCCCGCCGGAAGCTTTCTTT.

This sequence joins TRBV9 and TRBJ1-1; D remains unclear. The ends were cut back, 0 bases at V and 1 base at J, with 7 bases in the middle. The CDR3 length is 14 residues. Germline CDR1 SGDLS, CDR2 YYNGEE. In DNA form, the CDR3 reads TGTGCCAGCAGCGTAGCTACCCGGAACACTGAAGCTTTCTTT. Residues: CASSVATRNTEAFF.